This T cell receptor beta chain came from a study of T cell responses to AZD1222 COVID-19 vaccine. Overall study findings and caveats: The repertoires were collected only after the peak T cell response. Females made up more of the donors, who were largely white British, and clonal diversity may have come out too low.

V lost 5 bases, J lost 8 bases, and 9 bases lay in between. Germline-derived CDR1 and CDR2 are MNHEY and SMNVEV (reference sequence). This CDR3 region has 12 residues. On this clone itself: Its antigen is not identified.

The repertoire was sequenced with immunoSEQ multiplex PCR; TCRdb's copy has only in-frame clones and lacks some. This sample has some 140,000 clones, with approximately 92% found just once. This TCR was sampled from an adult who received the AZD1222 COVID-19 vaccine. The V gene is TRBV27, the J gene TRBJ2-2; D is perhaps TRBD1 (5 bases). This specimen was peripheral blood, taken 28 days after the second AZD1222 dose. The CDR3 DNA is TGTGCCAGCAGTCAGACAGCTGGGGAGCTGTTTTTT. Its protein is CASSQTAGELFF.